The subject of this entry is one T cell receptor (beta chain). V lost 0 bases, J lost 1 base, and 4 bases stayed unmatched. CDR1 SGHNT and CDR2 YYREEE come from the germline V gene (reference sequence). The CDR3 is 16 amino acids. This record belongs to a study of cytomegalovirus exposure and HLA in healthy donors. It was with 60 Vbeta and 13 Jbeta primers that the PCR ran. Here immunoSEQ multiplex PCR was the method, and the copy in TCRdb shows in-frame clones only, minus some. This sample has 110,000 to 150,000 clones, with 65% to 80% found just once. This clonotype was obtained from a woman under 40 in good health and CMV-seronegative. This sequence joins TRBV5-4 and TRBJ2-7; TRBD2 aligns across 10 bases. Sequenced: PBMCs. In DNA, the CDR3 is TGTGCCAGCAGCTTGGCCCCTAGCGGGAGATCCTACGAGCAGTACTTC. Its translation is CASSLAPSGRSYEQYF. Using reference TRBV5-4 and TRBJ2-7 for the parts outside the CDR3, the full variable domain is ETGVTQSPTHLIKTRGQQVTLRCSSQSGHNTVSWYQQALGQGPQFIFQYYREEENGRGNFPPRFSGLQFPNYSSELNVNALELDDSALYLCASSLAPSGRSYEQYFGPGTRLTVT.